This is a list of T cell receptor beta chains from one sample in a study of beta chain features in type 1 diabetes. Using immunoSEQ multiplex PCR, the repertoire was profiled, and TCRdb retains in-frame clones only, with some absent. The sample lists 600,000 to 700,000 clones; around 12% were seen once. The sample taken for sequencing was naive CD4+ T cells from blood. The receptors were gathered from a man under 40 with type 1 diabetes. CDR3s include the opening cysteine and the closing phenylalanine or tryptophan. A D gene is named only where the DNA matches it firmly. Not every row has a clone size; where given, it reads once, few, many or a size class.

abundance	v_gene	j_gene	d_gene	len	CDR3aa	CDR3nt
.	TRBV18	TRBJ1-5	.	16	CASSPNGINSNQPQHF	TGTGCCAGCTCACCAAACGGGATCAATAGCAATCAGCCCCAGCATTTT
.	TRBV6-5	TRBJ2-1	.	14	CASRTTTGNNEQFF	TGTGCCAGCAGAACGACCACAGGAAACAATGAGCAGTTCTTC
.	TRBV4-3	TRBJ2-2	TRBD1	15	CASSLDRGYTGELFF	TGCGCCAGCAGCCTCGACAGGGGGTACACCGGGGAGCTGTTTTTT
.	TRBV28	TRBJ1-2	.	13	CASSVSGNYGYTF	TGTGCCAGCAGCGTCAGTGGTAACTATGGCTACACCTTC
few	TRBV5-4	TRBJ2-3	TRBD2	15	CASSLKRGNTDTQYF	TGTGCCAGCAGCTTGAAGCGGGGGAACACAGATACGCAGTATTTT
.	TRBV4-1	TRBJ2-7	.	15	CASSHPDRPGAEQYF	TGCGCCAGCAGCCACCCGGACAGGCCGGGGGCCGAGCAGTACTTC
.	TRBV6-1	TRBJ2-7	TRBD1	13	CASRRTGASEQYF	TGTGCCAGCAGGAGGACAGGCGCTTCCGAGCAGTACTTC
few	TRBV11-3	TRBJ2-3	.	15	CASSLDRGVEDTQYF	TGTGCCAGCAGCTTAGATAGAGGGGTTGAAGATACGCAGTATTTT
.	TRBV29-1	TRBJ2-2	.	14	CSARRTTNTGELFF	TGCAGCGCCCGGAGGACAACTAACACCGGGGAGCTGTTTTTT
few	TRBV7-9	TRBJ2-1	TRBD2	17	CASSFSLTSGVDNEQFF	TGTGCCAGCAGCTTTTCTTTAACTAGCGGGGTCGACAATGAGCAGTTCTTC
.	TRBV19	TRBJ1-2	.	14	CATPSGEADYGYTF	TGTGCCACCCCAAGCGGAGAAGCGGACTATGGCTACACCTTC
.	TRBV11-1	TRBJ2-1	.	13	CASSSRTYNEQFF	TGTGCCAGCAGCTCCCGGACATACAATGAGCAGTTCTTC
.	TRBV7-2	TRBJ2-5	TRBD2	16	CASSPLGTSGPGTQYF	TGTGCCAGCAGCCCGCTGGGAACTAGCGGGCCTGGGACCCAGTACTTC
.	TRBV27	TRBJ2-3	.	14	CASSLRRSTDTQYF	TGTGCCAGCAGTCTGCGACGGAGCACAGATACGCAGTATTTT
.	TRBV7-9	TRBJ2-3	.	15	CASSRVGLRGDTQYF	TGTGCCAGCAGCCGCGTGGGACTCCGGGGGGATACGCAGTATTTT
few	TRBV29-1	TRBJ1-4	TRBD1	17	CSVGGGRGRVTNEKLFF	TGCAGCGTTGGTGGGGGCAGGGGGCGCGTCACTAATGAAAAACTGTTTTTT
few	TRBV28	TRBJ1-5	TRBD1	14	CASSIGTVNQPQHF	TGTGCCAGCAGTATCGGGACAGTGAATCAGCCCCAGCATTTT
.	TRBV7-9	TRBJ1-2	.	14	CASSWEGSFYGYTF	TGTGCCAGCAGCTGGGAGGGGTCCTTCTATGGCTACACCTTC
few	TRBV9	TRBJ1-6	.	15	CASSVGQGIHSPLHF	TGTGCCAGCAGCGTAGGGCAGGGGATCCATTCACCCCTCCACTTT
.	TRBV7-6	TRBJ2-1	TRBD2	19	CASSLVTSGGSSSYNEQFF	TGTGCCAGCAGCTTGGTGACTAGCGGGGGGTCTAGCTCCTACAATGAGCAGTTCTTC
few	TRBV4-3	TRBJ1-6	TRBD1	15	CASSPGQAYNSPLHF	TGCGCCAGCAGTCCGGGACAGGCATATAATTCACCCCTCCACTTT
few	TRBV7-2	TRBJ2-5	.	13	CASSLGTVETQYF	TGTGCCAGCAGCCTCGGGACGGTGGAGACCCAGTACTTC
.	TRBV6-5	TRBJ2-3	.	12	CASKQGADTQYF	TGTGCCAGCAAACAAGGGGCAGATACGCAGTATTTT
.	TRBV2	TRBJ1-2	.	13	CASSGHSRDGYTF	TGTGCCAGCAGTGGCCACTCCCGGGATGGCTACACCTTC
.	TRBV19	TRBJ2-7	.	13	CASSTGLLDEQYF	TGTGCCAGTAGCACAGGGCTCCTCGACGAGCAGTACTTC
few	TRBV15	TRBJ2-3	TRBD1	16	CATSARGQGAGDTQYF	TGTGCCACCAGCGCCCGAGGACAGGGAGCAGGAGATACGCAGTATTTT
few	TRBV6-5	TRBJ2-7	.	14	CASSYSGTRYEQYF	TGTGCCAGCAGTTACTCTGGGACTCGCTACGAGCAGTACTTC
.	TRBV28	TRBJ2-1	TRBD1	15	CASSVPQQGNNEQFF	TGTGCCAGCAGCGTGCCCCAACAGGGGAACAATGAGCAGTTCTTC
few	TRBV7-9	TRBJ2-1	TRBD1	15	CASSSTGASYNEQFF	TGTGCCAGCAGTTCGACAGGGGCCTCCTACAATGAGCAGTTCTTC
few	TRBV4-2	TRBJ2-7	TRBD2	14	CASSQQQRGAEQYF	TGTGCCAGCAGCCAACAACAGCGGGGGGCCGAGCAGTACTTC
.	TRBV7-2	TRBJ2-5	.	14	CASSLVSGLETQYF	TGTGCCAGCAGCTTAGTGTCAGGGTTGGAGACCCAGTACTTC
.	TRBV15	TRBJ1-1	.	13	CATSAQRNTEAFF	TGTGCCACCAGCGCTCAGAGGAACACTGAAGCTTTCTTT
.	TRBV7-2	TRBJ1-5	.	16	CASSPRTAVSNQPQHF	TGTGCCAGCAGCCCCCGGACCGCCGTTAGCAATCAGCCCCAGCATTTT
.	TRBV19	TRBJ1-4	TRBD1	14	CASSDGTANEKLFF	TGTGCCAGTAGTGACGGGACAGCGAATGAAAAACTGTTTTTT
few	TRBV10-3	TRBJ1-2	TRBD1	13	CAISGQGAQGYTF	TGTGCCATCAGTGGACAGGGGGCGCAGGGCTACACCTTC